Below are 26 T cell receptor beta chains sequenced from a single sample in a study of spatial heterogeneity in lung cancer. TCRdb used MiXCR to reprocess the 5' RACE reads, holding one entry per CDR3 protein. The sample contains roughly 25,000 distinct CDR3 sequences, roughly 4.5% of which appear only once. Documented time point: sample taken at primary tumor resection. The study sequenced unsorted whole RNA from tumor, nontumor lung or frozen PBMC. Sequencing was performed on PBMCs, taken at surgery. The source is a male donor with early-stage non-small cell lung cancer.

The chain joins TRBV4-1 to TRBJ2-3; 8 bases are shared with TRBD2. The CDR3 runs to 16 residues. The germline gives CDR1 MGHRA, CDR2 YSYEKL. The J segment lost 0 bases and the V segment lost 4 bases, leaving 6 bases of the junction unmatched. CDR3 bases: TGCGCCAGCAGCCCCCGGAGCGGGGGTAGCACAGATACGCAGTATTTT. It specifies CASSPRSGGSTDTQYF.

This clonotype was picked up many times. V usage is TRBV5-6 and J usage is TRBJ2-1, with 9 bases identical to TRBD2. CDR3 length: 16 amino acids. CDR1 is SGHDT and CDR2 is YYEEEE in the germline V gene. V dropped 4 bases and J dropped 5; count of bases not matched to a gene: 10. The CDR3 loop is CASSDAVLAGHNEQFF. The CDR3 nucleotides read TGTGCCAGCAGCGACGCCGTTCTAGCGGGGCACAATGAGCAGTTCTTC. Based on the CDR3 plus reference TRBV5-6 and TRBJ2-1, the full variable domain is DAGVTQSPTHLIKTRGQQVTLRCSPKSGHDTVSWYQQALGQGPQFIFQYYEEEERQRGNFPDRFSGHQFPNYSSELNVNALLLGDSALYLCASSDAVLAGHNEQFFGPGTRLTVL.

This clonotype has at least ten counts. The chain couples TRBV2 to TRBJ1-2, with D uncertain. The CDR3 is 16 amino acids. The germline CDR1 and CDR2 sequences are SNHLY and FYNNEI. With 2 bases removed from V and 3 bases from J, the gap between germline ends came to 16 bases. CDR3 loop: CASSENLSAEHYGYTF. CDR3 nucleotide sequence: TGTGCCAGCAGTGAAAATCTCTCCGCGGAACACTATGGCTACACCTTC.

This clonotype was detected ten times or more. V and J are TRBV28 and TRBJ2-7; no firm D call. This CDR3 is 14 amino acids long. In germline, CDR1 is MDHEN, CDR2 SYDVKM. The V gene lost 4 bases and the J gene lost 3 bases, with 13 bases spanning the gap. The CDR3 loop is CASSSKGPSYEQYF. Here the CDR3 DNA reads TGTGCCAGCAGTTCTAAAGGACCAAGCTACGAGCAGTACTTC. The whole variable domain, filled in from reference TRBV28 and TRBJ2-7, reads DVKVTQSSRYLVKRTGEKVFLECVQDMDHENMFWYRQDPGLGLRLIYFSYDVKMKEKGDIPEGYSVSREKKERFSLILESASTNQTSMYLCASSSKGPSYEQYFGPGTRLTVT.

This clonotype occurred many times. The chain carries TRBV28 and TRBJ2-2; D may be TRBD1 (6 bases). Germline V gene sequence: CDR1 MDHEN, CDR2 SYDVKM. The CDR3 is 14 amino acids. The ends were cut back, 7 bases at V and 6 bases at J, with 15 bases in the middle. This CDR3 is CASINAGDSGELFF. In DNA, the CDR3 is TGTGCCAGCATTAACGCAGGGGATTCCGGGGAGCTGTTTTTT.

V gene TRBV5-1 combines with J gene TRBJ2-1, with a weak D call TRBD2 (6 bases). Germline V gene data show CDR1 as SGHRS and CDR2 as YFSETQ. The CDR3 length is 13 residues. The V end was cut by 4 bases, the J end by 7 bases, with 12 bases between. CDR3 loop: CASSPGGLNEQFF. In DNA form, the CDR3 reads TGCGCCAGCAGCCCCGGGGGTTTAAATGAGCAGTTCTTC.

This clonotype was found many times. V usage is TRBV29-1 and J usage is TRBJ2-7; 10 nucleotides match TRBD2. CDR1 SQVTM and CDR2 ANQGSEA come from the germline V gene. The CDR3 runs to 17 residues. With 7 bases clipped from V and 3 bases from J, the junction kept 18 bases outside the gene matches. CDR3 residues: CSGLDTGEASGSYEQYF. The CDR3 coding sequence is TGCAGCGGCCTGGACACAGGGGAAGCTAGCGGGAGCTACGAGCAGTACTTC.

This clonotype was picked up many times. For the CDR3, the DNA is TGTGCCAGCAAAATCCGGGGGGGTTCAAATGAGCAGTTCTTC. It specifies CASKIRGGSNEQFF. The rearrangement joins TRBV3-2 to TRBJ2-1; TRBD2 is the table's D call and was not checked against the DNA. TRBV3-2 has pseudogene status. The CDR3 covers 14 residues.

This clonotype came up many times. CDR3 protein: CASSQETGGNEQFF. Written as DNA, the CDR3 is TGTGCCAGCAGCCAAGAGACGGGTGGAAATGAGCAGTTCTTC. The V gene is TRBV3-1, the J gene TRBJ2-1; D gene unclear. This CDR3 contains 14 residues. Germline V gives CDR1 LGHDT, CDR2 YNNKEL (reference sequence). The V end was cut by 0 bases, the J end by 7 bases, with 10 bases between.

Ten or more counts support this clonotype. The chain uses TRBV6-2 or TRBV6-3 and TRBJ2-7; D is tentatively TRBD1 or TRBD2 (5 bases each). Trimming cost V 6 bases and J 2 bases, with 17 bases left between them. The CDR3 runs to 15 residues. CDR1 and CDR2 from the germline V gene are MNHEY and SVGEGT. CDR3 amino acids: CASSPQDWAAYEQYF. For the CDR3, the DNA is TGTGCCAGCAGCCCACAGGACTGGGCGGCCTACGAGCAGTACTTC.

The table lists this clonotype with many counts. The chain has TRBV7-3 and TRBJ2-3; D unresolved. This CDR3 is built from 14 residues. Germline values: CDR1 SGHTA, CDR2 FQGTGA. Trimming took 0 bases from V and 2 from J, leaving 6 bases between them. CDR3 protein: CASSLTLNTDTQYF. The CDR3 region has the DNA TGTGCCAGCAGCTTAACGTTAAACACAGATACGCAGTATTTT.

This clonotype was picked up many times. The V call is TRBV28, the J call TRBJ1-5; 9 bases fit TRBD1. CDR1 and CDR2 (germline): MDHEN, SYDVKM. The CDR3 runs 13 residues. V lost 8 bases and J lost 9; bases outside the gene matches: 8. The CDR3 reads CASRQGGTRPQHF. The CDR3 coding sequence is TGTGCCAGCCGACAGGGGGGTACACGGCCCCAGCATTTT.

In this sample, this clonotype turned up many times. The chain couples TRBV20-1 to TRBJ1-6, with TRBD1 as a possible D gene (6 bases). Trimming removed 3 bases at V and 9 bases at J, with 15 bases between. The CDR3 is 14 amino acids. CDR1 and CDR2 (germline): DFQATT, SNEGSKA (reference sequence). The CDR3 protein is CSASLRTAGSPLHF. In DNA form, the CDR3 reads TGCAGTGCTAGCTTAAGGACAGCAGGTTCACCCCTCCACTTT.

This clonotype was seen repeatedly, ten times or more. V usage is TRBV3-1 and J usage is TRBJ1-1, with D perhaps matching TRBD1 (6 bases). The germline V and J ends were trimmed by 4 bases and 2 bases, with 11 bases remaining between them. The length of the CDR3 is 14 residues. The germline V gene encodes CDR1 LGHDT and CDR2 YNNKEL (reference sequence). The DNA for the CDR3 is TGTGCCAGCAGCCGTGGACAGCCAAACACTGAAGCTTTCTTT. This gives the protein CASSRGQPNTEAFF.

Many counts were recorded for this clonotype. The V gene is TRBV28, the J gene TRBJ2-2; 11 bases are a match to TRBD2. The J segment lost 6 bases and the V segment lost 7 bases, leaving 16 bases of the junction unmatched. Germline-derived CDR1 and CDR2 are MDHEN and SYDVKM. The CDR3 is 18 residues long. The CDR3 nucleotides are TGTGCCAGCAACGGATTAGCGGGAGGGCCGTATGGGTCCGGGGAGCTGTTTTTT. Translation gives CASNGLAGGPYGSGELFF.

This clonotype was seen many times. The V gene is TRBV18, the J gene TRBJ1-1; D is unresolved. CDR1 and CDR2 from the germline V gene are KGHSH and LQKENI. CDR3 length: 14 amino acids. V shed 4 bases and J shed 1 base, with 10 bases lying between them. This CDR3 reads CASSRSDGNTEAFF. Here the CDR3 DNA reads TGTGCCAGCTCACGATCGGACGGGAACACTGAAGCTTTCTTT.

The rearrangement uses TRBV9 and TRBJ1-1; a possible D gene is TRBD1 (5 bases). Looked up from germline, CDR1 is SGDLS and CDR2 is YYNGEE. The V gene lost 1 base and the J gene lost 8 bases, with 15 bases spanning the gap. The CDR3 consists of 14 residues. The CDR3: CASSVFPDTGEAFF. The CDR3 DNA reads TGTGCCAGCAGCGTATTTCCGGACACAGGAGAAGCTTTCTTT.

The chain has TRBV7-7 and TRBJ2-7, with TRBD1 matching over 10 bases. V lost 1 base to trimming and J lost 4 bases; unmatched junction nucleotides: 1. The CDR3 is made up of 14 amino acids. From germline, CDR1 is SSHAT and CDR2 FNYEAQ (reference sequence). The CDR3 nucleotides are TGTGCCAGCAGCTTAGGACAGGGGGCTTACGAGCAGTACTTC. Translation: CASSLGQGAYEQYF.

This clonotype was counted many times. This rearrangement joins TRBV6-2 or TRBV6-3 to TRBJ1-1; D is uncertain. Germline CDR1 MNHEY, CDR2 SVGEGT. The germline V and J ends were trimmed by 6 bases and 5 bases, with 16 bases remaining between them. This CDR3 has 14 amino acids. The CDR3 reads CASRAEPGVTEAFF. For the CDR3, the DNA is TGTGCCAGCAGAGCGGAACCCGGGGTAACTGAAGCTTTCTTT.

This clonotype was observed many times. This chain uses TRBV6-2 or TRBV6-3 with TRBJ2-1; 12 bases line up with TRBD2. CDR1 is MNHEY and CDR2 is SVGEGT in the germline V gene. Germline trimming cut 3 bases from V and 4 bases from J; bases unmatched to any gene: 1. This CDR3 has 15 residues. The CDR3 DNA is TGTGCCAGCAGTTATGGACTAGCGGGGTACAATGAGCAGTTCTTC. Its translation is CASSYGLAGYNEQFF.

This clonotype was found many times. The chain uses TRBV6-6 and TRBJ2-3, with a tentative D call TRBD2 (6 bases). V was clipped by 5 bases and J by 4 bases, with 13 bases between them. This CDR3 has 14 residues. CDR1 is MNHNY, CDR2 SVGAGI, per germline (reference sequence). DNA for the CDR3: TGTGCCAGCAGTCCCCTAAGGGAGGCAGATACGCAGTATTTT. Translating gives CASSPLREADTQYF.

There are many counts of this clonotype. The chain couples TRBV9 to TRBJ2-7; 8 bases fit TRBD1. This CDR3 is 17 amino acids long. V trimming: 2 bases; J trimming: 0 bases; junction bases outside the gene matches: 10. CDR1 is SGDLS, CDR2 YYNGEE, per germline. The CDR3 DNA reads TGTGCCAGCAGCGTGGGATTGGGACAGGCGAGCTCCTACGAGCAGTACTTC. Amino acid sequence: CASSVGLGQASSYEQYF.

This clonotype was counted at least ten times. The CDR3 DNA is TGTGCCAGCAGCCAAGTCGGGCAAACAGATACGCAGTATTTT. It translates to CASSQVGQTDTQYF. The rearrangement links TRBV3-1 to TRBJ2-3; D gene uncertain. Germline-derived CDR1 and CDR2 are LGHDT and YNNKEL (reference sequence). The CDR3 runs to 14 residues. V was cut by 1 base and J by 3 bases, with 8 bases left in between.

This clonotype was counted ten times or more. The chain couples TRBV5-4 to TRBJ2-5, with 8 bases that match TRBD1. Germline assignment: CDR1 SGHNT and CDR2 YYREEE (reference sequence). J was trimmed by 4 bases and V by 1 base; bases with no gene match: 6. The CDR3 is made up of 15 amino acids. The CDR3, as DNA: TGTGCCAGCAGCTTGAACAGGGGGTTAGGAGAGACCCAGTACTTC. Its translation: CASSLNRGLGETQYF.

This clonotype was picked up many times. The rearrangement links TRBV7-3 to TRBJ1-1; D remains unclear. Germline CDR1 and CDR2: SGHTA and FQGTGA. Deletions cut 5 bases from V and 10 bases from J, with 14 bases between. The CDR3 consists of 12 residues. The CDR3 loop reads CASSILDGRAFF. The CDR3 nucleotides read TGTGCCAGCAGCATACTTGACGGAAGAGCTTTCTTT.

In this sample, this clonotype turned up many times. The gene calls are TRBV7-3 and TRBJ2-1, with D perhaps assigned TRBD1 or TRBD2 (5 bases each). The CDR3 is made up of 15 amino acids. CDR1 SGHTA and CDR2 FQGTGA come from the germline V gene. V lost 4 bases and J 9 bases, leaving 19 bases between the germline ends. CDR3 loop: CASSSSGSARGEQFF. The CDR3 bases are TGTGCCAGCAGCTCGTCAGGGTCGGCACGGGGTGAGCAGTTCTTC.